This TCR beta chain was sequenced during a study of cytomegalovirus exposure and HLA in healthy donors. As for the study in general: A later analysis reported the 100 to 150 validation repertoires used the same platform as the approximately 670 first-cohort repertoires. Findings of the study overall: Most TCR sequences were rare, but some public TCRs occurred in many donors. The study put 150 to 200 TCR beta chains on its list as cytomegalovirus-associated. A subsequent analysis found that TCR clusters from the first cohort also tended to co-occur in the roughly 120 validation repertoires, with less than 95% of cluster scores above 0.

Measured with immunoSEQ multiplex PCR; TCRdb has only the in-frame clones, and not every one. The sample gives around 130,000 clones, under 90% of which show up once; about 3.7% is in the top ten. The CDR3 consists of 15 residues. Germline V CDR1 and CDR2: MNHNY, SVGAGI (reference sequence). The germline V and J ends were trimmed by 0 bases and 5 bases, with 13 bases remaining between them. Note on this clone: The target antigen is unknown.

Material for sequencing was PBMCs. This TCR came from a man aged 25-45 years in good health and CMV-seronegative. The chain joins TRBV6-6 to TRBJ1-1; TRBD1 might be the D (5 bases). CDR3 residues: CASSYSGGAGTEAFF. CDR3 in DNA: TGTGCCAGCAGTTACTCGGGAGGGGCCGGGACTGAAGCTTTCTTT.